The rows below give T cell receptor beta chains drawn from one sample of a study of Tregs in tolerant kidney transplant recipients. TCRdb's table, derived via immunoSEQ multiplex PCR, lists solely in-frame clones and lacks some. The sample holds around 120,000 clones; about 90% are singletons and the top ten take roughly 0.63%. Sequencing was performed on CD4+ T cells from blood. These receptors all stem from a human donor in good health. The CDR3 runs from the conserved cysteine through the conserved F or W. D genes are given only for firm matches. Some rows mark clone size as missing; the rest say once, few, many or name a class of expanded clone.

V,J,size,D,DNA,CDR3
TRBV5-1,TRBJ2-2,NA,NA,TGCGCCAGCCTCAGGGAACCGAACACCGGGGAGCTGTTTTTT,CASLREPNTGELFF
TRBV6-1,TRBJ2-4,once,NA,TGTGCCAGCAGTGAACGACCAGAGCAAAACATTCAGTACTTC,CASSERPEQNIQYF
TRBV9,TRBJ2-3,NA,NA,TGTGCCAGCAGCGCTGGAGGCTTTGGCACAGATACGCAGTATTTT,CASSAGGFGTDTQYF
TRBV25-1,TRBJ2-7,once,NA,TGTGCCAGCAGTGAATGGGGGGCAGGGGCTGGAGAGCAGTACTTC,CASSEWGAGAGEQYF
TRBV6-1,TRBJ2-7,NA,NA,TGTGCCAGCAGTGGGTTCGCAGGTATCGAGCAGTACTTC,CASSGFAGIEQYF
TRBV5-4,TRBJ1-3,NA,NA,TGTGCCAGCAGCTTTATGAGTGGAAACACCATATATTTT,CASSFMSGNTIYF
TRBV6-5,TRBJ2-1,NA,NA,TGTGCCAGCAGTCACGACAGGAGAAGCTACAATGAGCAGTTCTTC,CASSHDRRSYNEQFF
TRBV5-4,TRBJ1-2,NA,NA,TGTGCCAGCAGAGCCTTAGACTTGGGCTACACCTTC,CASRALDLGYTF
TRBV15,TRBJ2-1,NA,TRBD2,TGTGCCACCAGCAGGTGGATTAGCGGGGGGGCCTATGAGCAGTTCTTC,CATSRWISGGAYEQFF
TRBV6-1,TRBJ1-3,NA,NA,TGTGCCAGCAGTGGCTCTACTGGAAACACCATATATTTT,CASSGSTGNTIYF
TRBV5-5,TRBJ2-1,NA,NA,TGTGCCAGCAGCTTGCGACAGGTAGCGTTGTGGGAGCAGTTCTTC,CASSLRQVALWEQFF
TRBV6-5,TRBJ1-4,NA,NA,TGTGCCAGCAGTTACAAGGATAAACTGTTTTTT,CASSYKDKLFF
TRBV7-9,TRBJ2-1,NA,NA,TGTGCCAGCGGATTCGGACCGGAGCAGTTCTTC,CASGFGPEQFF
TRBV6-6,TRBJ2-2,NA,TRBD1,TGTGCCAGCAGGGGACAGCTGAACACCGGGGAGCTGTTTTTT,CASRGQLNTGELFF
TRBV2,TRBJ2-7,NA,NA,TGTGCCAGCAGTGAGGGAACAGGGAACGAGCAGTACTTC,CASSEGTGNEQYF
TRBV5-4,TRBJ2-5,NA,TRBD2,TGTGCCAGCAGCCCACGGGCTAGCGGGGGGAAAGAGACCCAGTACTTC,CASSPRASGGKETQYF
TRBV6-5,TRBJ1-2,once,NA,TGTGCCAGCAGCCCTGTTTTTTCCCGCTATGGCTACACCTTC,CASSPVFSRYGYTF
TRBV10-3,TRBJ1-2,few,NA,TGTGCCATCAGTGAGGGCCTCGCCTATGGCTACACCTTC,CAISEGLAYGYTF
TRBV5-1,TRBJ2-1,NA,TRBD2,TGCGCCAGCAGCTTGTTTGCGGGAGCATCCTACAATGAGCAGTTCTTC,CASSLFAGASYNEQFF
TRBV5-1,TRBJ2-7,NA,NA,TGCGCCAGCAGCTTACGACAGGCCGGGGAGCAGTACTTC,CASSLRQAGEQYF
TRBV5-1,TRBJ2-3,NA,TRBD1,TGCGCCAGCAGCTTACAGGGGAACACAGATACGCAGTATTTT,CASSLQGNTDTQYF
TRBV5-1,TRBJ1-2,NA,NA,TGCGCCAGCAGCTTGGGGACGGCGGGTGGAGGCTACACCTTC,CASSLGTAGGGYTF
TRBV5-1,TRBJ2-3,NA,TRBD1,TGCGCCAGCAGCTTGTCCCCGACAGGGACGAGCACAGATACGCAGTATTTT,CASSLSPTGTSTDTQYF
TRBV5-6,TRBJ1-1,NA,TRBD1,TGTGCCAGCAGCTTGCTGGGGGAGACAGGGGCGAACACTGAAGCTTTCTTT,CASSLLGETGANTEAFF
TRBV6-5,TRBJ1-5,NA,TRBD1,TGTGCCAGCAGGCTAGACAGGGAGCGCAATCAGCCCCAGCATTTT,CASRLDRERNQPQHF
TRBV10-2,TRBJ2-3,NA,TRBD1,TGCGCCAGCAACGACAGGGTGGGGACAGATACGCAGTATTTT,CASNDRVGTDTQYF
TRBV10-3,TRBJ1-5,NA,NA,TGTGCCATCAGTGAGACACAGATCAGCAATCAGCCCCAGCATTTT,CAISETQISNQPQHF
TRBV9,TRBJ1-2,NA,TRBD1,TGTGCCAGCAGCGCGAAGGCAGGGGGCCGGGGCTACACCTTC,CASSAKAGGRGYTF
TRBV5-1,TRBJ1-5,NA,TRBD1,TGCGCCAGCAGCCGGACAGGGAGTGGGGATCAGCCCCAGCATTTT,CASSRTGSGDQPQHF
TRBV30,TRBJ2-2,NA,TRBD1,TGTGCCTGGACGGGACAGGGAATTCAGGGCGGGGAGCTGTTTTTT,CAWTGQGIQGGELFF
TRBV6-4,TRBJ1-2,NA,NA,TGTGCCAGCAGTGACGACAGGAATGGCTACACCTTC,CASSDDRNGYTF
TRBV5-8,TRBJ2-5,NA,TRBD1,TGTGCCAGCAGCTCCCGGCCAGGGGGTGAGACCCAGTACTTC,CASSSRPGGETQYF
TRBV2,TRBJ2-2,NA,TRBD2,TGTGCCAGCAAGGGCGGGAGTCCCACCGGGGAGCTGTTTTTT,CASKGGSPTGELFF
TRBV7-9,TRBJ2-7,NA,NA,TGTGCCAGCAGCTTAGACGGGAAAACTACCTACGAGCAGTACTTC,CASSLDGKTTYEQYF
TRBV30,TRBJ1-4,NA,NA,TGTGCCTGGAGTTTCGAAGAAAAACTGTTTTTT,CAWSFEEKLFF
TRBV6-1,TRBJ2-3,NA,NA,TGTGCCAGCACGGGCGGGACCCGCACAGATACGCAGTATTTT,CASTGGTRTDTQYF
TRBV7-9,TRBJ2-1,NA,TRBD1,TGTGCCAGCAGCTTAGGACAGGGGGGGCAGTTCTTC,CASSLGQGGQFF
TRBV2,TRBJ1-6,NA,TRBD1,TGTGCCAGCAGTGAAGCCCGGACAGGGACGTCACCCCTCCACTTT,CASSEARTGTSPLHF
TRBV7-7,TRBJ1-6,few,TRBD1,TGTGCTAGCAGCTTGAGGGACAGCGGATCACCCCTCCACTTT,CASSLRDSGSPLHF
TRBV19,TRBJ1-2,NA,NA,TGTGCCAGTAGTCTCGGGATTAACTATGGCTACACCTTC,CASSLGINYGYTF
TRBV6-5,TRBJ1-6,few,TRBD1,TGTGCCAGCCGAGATGCCCGACAGGGAGGATCACCCCTCCACTTT,CASRDARQGGSPLHF
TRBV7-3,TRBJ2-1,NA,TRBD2,TGTGCCAGCAGCGCCCAGAGGGCGGGGGGCCGGTCGGAGCAGTTCTTC,CASSAQRAGGRSEQFF
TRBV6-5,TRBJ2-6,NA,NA,TGTGCCAGCAAACCCCATGGGGCTGGGGCCAACGTCCTGACTTTC,CASKPHGAGANVLTF
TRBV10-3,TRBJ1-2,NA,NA,TGTGCCATCAGTGAGGGGGCAGGGCACTATGGCTACACCTTC,CAISEGAGHYGYTF
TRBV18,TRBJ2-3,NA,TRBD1,TGTGCCAGCTCACCGCGGACAGGCTCAAGCACAGATACGCAGTATTTT,CASSPRTGSSTDTQYF
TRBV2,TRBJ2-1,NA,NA,TGTGCCAGCACATCTGGAGTTGCTTACAATGAGCAGTTCTTC,CASTSGVAYNEQFF
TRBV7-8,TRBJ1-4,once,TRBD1,TGTGCCAGCAGCTTCGGACAGGGCGCAACTAATGAAAAACTGTTTTTT,CASSFGQGATNEKLFF
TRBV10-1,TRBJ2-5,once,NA,TGCGCCAGCAGTGAGTCCAGGGCCCAAGAGACCCAGTACTTC,CASSESRAQETQYF
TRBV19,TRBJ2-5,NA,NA,TGTGCCAGTAGTCCCCCCCCTAGACAGCTCCAAGAGACCCAGTACTTC,CASSPPPRQLQETQYF